This T cell receptor beta chain was observed in a study of blood T cell repertoires in COVID-19. Trimming cost V 4 bases and J 1 base; bases outside gene matches: 10. The CDR3 is 17 amino acids. Germline V gives CDR1 MNHNS, CDR2 SASEGT. Profiling relied on immunoSEQ multiplex PCR, and the TCRdb table lists in-frame clones only, not all of them. The sample holds approximately 250,000 clones, around 84% seen once. The chain uses TRBV6-1 and TRBJ2-3, with 8 bases lining up with TRBD1. The sequence came from a woman between 40 and 50 years old who had recovered from COVID-19. The specimen was peripheral blood. The CDR3 sequence: CASSGRSGGWGTDTQYF. The CDR3 bases are TGTGCCAGCAGTGGACGATCAGGGGGCTGGGGCACAGATACGCAGTATTTT.